Given below is one T cell receptor (beta chain) in context. Antigen unknown. The assay was immunoSEQ multiplex PCR, and TCRdb's table has in-frame clones only and misses some. The top ten hold around 0.31% of the sample, which has over 150,000 clones, 85% to 95% seen once. The CDR3 consists of 14 residues. The V and J ends lost 3 bases and 2 bases respectively, with 11 bases between them. Germline lookup yields CDR1 SNHLY and CDR2 FYNNEI. These data come from a study of OX40 agonist ivuxolimab in advanced cancers. Looking at the study overall: An agonistic human IgG2 monoclonal antibody against OX40 (CD134) was given. Therapy given before enrollment (anti-PD-1, anti-PD-L1 or anti-CTLA-4) was allowed, and around 40% had some. Study outcomes and limitations: Both blood CD4+ and CD8+ T cells showed clonal growth by week 6 at 0.1 to 3.0 mg/kg. Expanded peripheral T cells had an undetermined antigen specificity.

The TCR sequence derives from an adult with an advanced solid tumor such as melanoma, head and neck, liver or kidney cancer. The sample in question was CD4+ or CD8+ T cells sorted from blood, obtained in a trial of the OX40 agonist ivuxolimab. The genes are TRBV2 and TRBJ2-7; D is unclear. The CDR3 nucleotides are TGTGCCAGCAGTGAGTCCGGGCCCGCCTACGAGCAGTACTTC. It specifies CASSESGPAYEQYF.